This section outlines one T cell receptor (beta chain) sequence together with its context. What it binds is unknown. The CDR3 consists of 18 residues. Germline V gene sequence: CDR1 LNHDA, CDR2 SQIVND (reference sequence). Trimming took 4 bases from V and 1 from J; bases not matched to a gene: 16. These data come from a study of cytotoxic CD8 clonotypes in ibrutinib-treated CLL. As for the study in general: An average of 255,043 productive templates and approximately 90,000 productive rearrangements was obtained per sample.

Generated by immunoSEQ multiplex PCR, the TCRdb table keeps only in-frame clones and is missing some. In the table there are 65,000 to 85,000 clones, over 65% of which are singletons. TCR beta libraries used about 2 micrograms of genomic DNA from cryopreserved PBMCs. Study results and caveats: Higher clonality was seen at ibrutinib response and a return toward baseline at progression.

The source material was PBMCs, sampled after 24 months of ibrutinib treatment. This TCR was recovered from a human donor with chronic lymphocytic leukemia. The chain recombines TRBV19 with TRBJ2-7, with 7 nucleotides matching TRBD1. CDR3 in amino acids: CASSTHRTGLTVSYEQYF. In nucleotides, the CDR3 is TGTGCCAGTAGTACCCACCGGACAGGACTTACCGTTTCCTACGAGCAGTACTTC.